The subject of this entry is one TCR beta chain. This entry belongs to a study of blood T cell repertoires in COVID-19. Deletions cut 7 bases from V and 1 base from J, with 16 bases between. CDR1 and CDR2 from the germline V gene are SNHLY and FYNNEI. CDR3 length: 15 amino acids. The assay was immunoSEQ multiplex PCR, and TCRdb's table has in-frame clones only and misses some. The sample carries 290,000 or so clones, 85% recorded once. This clonotype was sampled from a middle-aged man with active or convalescent COVID-19. The rearrangement uses TRBV2 and TRBJ1-2, with D maybe TRBD1 (6 bases). The sequenced material came from peripheral blood. The CDR3 sequence: CASNPQGAFNYGYTF. Written as DNA, the CDR3 is TGTGCCAGCAACCCACAGGGTGCCTTTAACTATGGCTACACCTTC.